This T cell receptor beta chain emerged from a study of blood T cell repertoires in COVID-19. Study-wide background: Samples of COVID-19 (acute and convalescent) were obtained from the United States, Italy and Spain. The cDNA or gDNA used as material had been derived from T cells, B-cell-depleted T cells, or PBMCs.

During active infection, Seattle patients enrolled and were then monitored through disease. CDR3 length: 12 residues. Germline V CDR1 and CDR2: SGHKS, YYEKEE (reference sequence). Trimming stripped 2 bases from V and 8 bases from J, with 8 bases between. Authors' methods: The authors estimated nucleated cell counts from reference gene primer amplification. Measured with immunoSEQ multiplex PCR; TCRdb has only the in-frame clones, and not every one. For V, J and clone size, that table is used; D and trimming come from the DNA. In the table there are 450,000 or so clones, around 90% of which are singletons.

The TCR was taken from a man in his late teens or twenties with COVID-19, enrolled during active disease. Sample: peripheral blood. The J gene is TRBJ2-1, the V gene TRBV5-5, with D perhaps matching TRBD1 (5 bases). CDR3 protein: CASSLPGHEQFF. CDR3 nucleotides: TGTGCCAGCAGCTTACCAGGGCATGAGCAGTTCTTC.